The 25 T cell receptor beta chains below all came from one sample that was sequenced in a study of blood T cell repertoires in COVID-19. The table came from immunoSEQ multiplex PCR; TCRdb's copy has only in-frame clones and leaves some out. The sample has about 180,000 clones, under 85% seen once. The sample consisted of peripheral blood. All receptors come from a human donor in a cohort sampled during active COVID-19.

In this sample, this clone turned up once. The chain recombines TRBV27 with TRBJ2-2, with D unresolved. This CDR3 is built from 16 residues. Trimming removed 3 bases at V and 0 bases at J, with 11 bases between. CDR1 is MNHEY, CDR2 SMNVEV, per germline (reference sequence). CDR3 in DNA: TGTGCCAGCAGTTTTGACATCCCAACGAACACCGGGGAGCTGTTTTTT. Translated: CASSFDIPTNTGELFF.

J is TRBJ1-2 and V is TRBV5-4; weak D call: TRBD1 (5 bases). The CDR3 spans 13 residues. Trimming stripped 0 bases from V and 6 bases from J, with 9 bases between. From germline, CDR1 is SGHNT and CDR2 YYREEE (reference sequence). The CDR3 spells CASSLEGDNGYTF. In nucleotides, the CDR3 is TGTGCCAGCAGCTTGGAAGGGGATAATGGCTACACCTTC.

The chain is built from TRBV6-5 and TRBJ2-7; 13 nucleotides agree with TRBD2. This CDR3 has 15 residues. Looked up from germline, CDR1 is MNHEY and CDR2 is SVGAGI. With 4 bases clipped from V and 7 bases from J, the junction kept 7 bases outside the gene matches. CDR3 in DNA: TGTGCCAGCAGTTTACTAGCGGGGGGGCTTAGTGAGCAGTACTTC. Translated, it gives CASSLLAGGLSEQYF.

The DNA for the CDR3 is TGTGCCAGCAGTGAAGCGCTCCTCCGCGCCTTTTCTCTTTACGAGCAGTACTTC. Translated, it gives CASSEALLRAFSLYEQYF. The rearrangement links TRBV6-1 to TRBJ2-7; no reliable D call. CDR3 size: 18 residues. V gave up 0 bases and J gave up 4 bases, with 22 bases separating them. Germline-derived CDR1 and CDR2 are MNHNS and SASEGT.

The chain links TRBV13 to TRBJ1-2; TRBD1 matches at 8 bases. Germline-derived CDR1 and CDR2 are PRHDT and FYEKMQ (reference sequence). The ends lost 1 base at V and 8 bases at J; junction bases unmatched: 12. This CDR3 spans 16 amino acids. CDR3 amino acids: CASSLVQGQALFGYTF. In nucleotides, the CDR3 is TGTGCCAGCAGCTTAGTCCAGGGACAGGCCCTATTCGGCTACACCTTC.

This clone was seen more than once but under ten times. CDR3 residues: CASRSNTGELFF. CDR3 coding DNA: TGTGCCAGCAGGAGTAACACCGGGGAGCTGTTTTTT. This chain connects TRBV5-4 to TRBJ2-2; D not certain. In germline, CDR1 is SGHNT, CDR2 YYREEE (reference sequence). The V and J ends lost 5 bases and 2 bases respectively, with 4 bases between them. CDR3 length: 12 residues.

V gene TRBV2 combines with J gene TRBJ2-2; possibly TRBD1 for D (6 bases). V lost 2 bases and J lost 1, with 8 bases in between. Germline V lookup: CDR1 SNHLY, CDR2 FYNNEI. CDR3 length equals 15 residues. CDR3 loop: CASSEWGQNTGELFF. The DNA for the CDR3 is TGTGCCAGCAGTGAATGGGGGCAGAACACCGGGGAGCTGTTTTTT. Full variable domain (outside the CDR3, taken from reference TRBV2 and TRBJ2-2): EPEVTQTPSHQVTQMGQEVILRCVPISNHLYFYWYRQILGQKVEFLVSFYNNEISEKSEIFDDQFSVERPDGSNFTLKIRSTKLEDSAMYFCASSEWGQNTGELFFGEGSRLTVL.

In this sample, this clone turned up a few times. This chain joins TRBV18 and TRBJ1-6; 9 bases agree with TRBD1. This CDR3 is 19 amino acids long. Germline CDR1 is KGHSH and CDR2 is LQKENI. The V and J ends lost 1 base and 8 bases, in that order; junction bases with no gene match: 15. Here the CDR3 reads CASSPRAGTGSLRHSPLHF. CDR3 sequence (DNA): TGTGCCAGCTCACCACGAGCCGGGACAGGGAGTCTTCGTCATTCACCCCTCCACTTT.

The chain uses TRBV5-1 and TRBJ2-7, with D possibly being TRBD2 (6 bases). Deletions cut 4 bases from V and 3 bases from J, with 11 bases between. This CDR3 comprises 13 residues. Germline V gene sequence: CDR1 SGHRS, CDR2 YFSETQ. CDR3 DNA: TGCGCCAGCAGCCCGTGGGACTTCTACGAGCAGTACTTC. Translated: CASSPWDFYEQYF.

This sequence joins TRBV18 and TRBJ1-5; a possible D gene is TRBD1 (6 bases). V shed 8 bases and J shed 7 bases, with 15 bases lying between them. Germline V gives CDR1 KGHSH, CDR2 LQKENI. The CDR3 is 13 residues long. CDR3 nucleotides: TGTGCCAGCCACAGGACAGTTAGGCAGCCCCAGCATTTT. Its protein product is CASHRTVRQPQHF.

The genes are TRBV12-1 and TRBJ2-7; no check of the table's D call, TRBD1, against the DNA was made. TRBV12-1 is described as a pseudogene. The CDR3 totals 15 residues. The CDR3 loop is CASSPWDRLPYEQYF. The DNA for the CDR3 is TGTGCCAGCAGCCCCTGGGACAGGCTCCCCTACGAGCAGTACTTC.

The V gene is TRBV6-2 or TRBV6-3, the J gene TRBJ2-1; TRBD2 matches at 12 bases. V gave up 5 bases and J gave up 1 base; unmatched junction bases: 6. Per germline, CDR1 MNHEY and CDR2 SVGEGT. The CDR3 runs 17 residues. Here the CDR3 reads CASSHRTSGESYNEQFF. The CDR3 DNA reads TGTGCCAGCAGTCACCGGACTAGCGGGGAGTCCTACAATGAGCAGTTCTTC.

This clone occurred a few times. The chain employs TRBV19 and TRBJ1-5, with D tentatively TRBD1 (5 bases). The CDR3 sequence is 14 residues long. The germline V gene encodes CDR1 LNHDA and CDR2 SQIVND (reference sequence). Trimming removed 3 bases at V and 9 bases at J, with 15 bases between. The CDR3 bases are TGTGCCAGTAGTATGCAAAGGGGTATGGGGCCCCAGCATTTT. It yields the protein CASSMQRGMGPQHF.

The V and J genes are TRBV19 and TRBJ1-1; TRBD1 matches at 8 bases. The CDR3 length is 13 residues. The junction had 4 bases not matched to a gene; V was cut back by 6 bases and J by 4 bases. Germline-derived CDR1 and CDR2 are LNHDA and SQIVND (reference sequence). CDR3 DNA sequence: TGTGCCAGTAGAGAACAGGGGGGCACTGAAGCTTTCTTT. Translated: CASREQGGTEAFF.

This clone was observed once. CDR3 sequence (DNA): TGTGCCAGCAGTCCCCCCCCCGGGACAGCCTACTCTGGGGCCAACGTCCTGACTTTC. Its translation: CASSPPPGTAYSGANVLTF. This chain joins TRBV27 and TRBJ2-6, with 7 bases lining up with TRBD1. V gave up 5 bases and J gave up 0 bases; unmatched junction bases: 13. Germline loops: CDR1 MNHEY, CDR2 SMNVEV (reference sequence). The CDR3 runs 19 residues.

This chain links TRBV3-1 (or the pseudogene TRBV3-2) with TRBJ2-1; maybe TRBD2 (5 bases). Germline V gene sequence: CDR1 LGHDT, CDR2 YNNKEL (reference sequence). The CDR3 sequence is 14 residues long. Trimming shortened V by 0 bases and J by 4 bases, and 7 bases separated the two germline ends. In DNA, the CDR3 is TGTGCCAGCAGCCAAGATAGAGGGTACAATGAGCAGTTCTTC. Its protein is CASSQDRGYNEQFF.

The rearrangement uses TRBV5-6 and TRBJ2-1; 7 bases are shared with TRBD2. Germline V lookup: CDR1 SGHDT, CDR2 YYEEEE. The CDR3 contains 17 residues. Unmatched junction bases numbered 14, after V lost 5 bases and J lost 3 bases. In nucleotides, the CDR3 is TGTGCCAGCAGATCTGCGGGGGAAGGTCTTTTCTACAATGAGCAGTTCTTC. Protein sequence: CASRSAGEGLFYNEQFF. Looking up the rest from reference TRBV5-6 and TRBJ2-1 gives the full variable domain: DAGVTQSPTHLIKTRGQQVTLRCSPKSGHDTVSWYQQALGQGPQFIFQYYEEEERQRGNFPDRFSGHQFPNYSSELNVNALLLGDSALYLCASRSAGEGLFYNEQFFGPGTRLTVL.

The chain recombines TRBV7-8 with TRBJ1-1; 7 nucleotides line up with TRBD1. Trimming removed 5 bases from V and 1 base from J; junction bases left unmatched: 7. Germline V gene sequence: CDR1 SGHVS, CDR2 FQNEAQ. The CDR3 runs to 15 residues. CDR3 in amino acids: CASSTRDSQNTEAFF. CDR3 DNA sequence: TGTGCCAGCAGCACGAGGGACAGTCAGAACACTGAAGCTTTCTTT.

The V call is TRBV5-1, the J call TRBJ1-3; D gene uncertain. Germline assignment: CDR1 SGHRS and CDR2 YFSETQ. CDR3 length equals 12 residues. V lost 3 bases and J lost 8, with 9 bases in between. CDR3 protein: CASSSPGDTIYF. The DNA for the CDR3 is TGCGCCAGCAGCTCGCCGGGAGACACCATATATTTT.

As DNA, the CDR3 is TGTGCCAGCAGTGAGGGACTAACGGGGTCAGATACGCAGTATTTT. Amino acids: CASSEGLTGSDTQYF. The chain is built from TRBV2 and TRBJ2-3; TRBD2 agrees at 7 bases. V lost 3 bases to trimming and J lost 4 bases; unmatched junction nucleotides: 7. Germline V gene lookup returns CDR1 SNHLY and CDR2 FYNNEI. The CDR3 contains 15 residues. The variable domain in full, completed from reference TRBV2 and TRBJ2-3, reads EPEVTQTPSHQVTQMGQEVILRCVPISNHLYFYWYRQILGQKVEFLVSFYNNEISEKSEIFDDQFSVERPDGSNFTLKIRSTKLEDSAMYFCASSEGLTGSDTQYFGPGTRLTVL.

The gene calls are TRBV18 and TRBJ2-5; TRBD1 matches 7 bases. Germline CDR1 KGHSH, CDR2 LQKENI. J lost 4 bases, V lost 0 bases, and 2 bases had no gene match. CDR3 size: 14 residues. CDR3 region: CASSPPGGSETQYF. CDR3 nucleotide sequence: TGTGCCAGCTCACCACCAGGGGGCTCAGAGACCCAGTACTTC.

The V gene is TRBV7-9, the J gene TRBJ2-1; D call uncertain. The CDR3 extends over 14 amino acids. The V and J ends lost 4 bases and 6 bases respectively, with 13 bases between them. The V gene's germline CDR1 is SEHNR and CDR2 FQNEAQ (reference sequence). DNA for the CDR3: TGTGCCAGCAGCTCAAGTCTTTCAGGCAATGAGCAGTTCTTC. The encoded protein is CASSSSLSGNEQFF.

V and J are TRBV9 and TRBJ1-2, with D perhaps TRBD1 (5 bases). Trimming stripped 3 bases from V and 0 bases from J, with 12 bases between. Germline V CDR1 and CDR2: SGDLS, YYNGEE. The CDR3 spans 15 residues. The CDR3 sequence is CASSGGTDTNYGYTF. DNA of the CDR3: TGTGCCAGCAGCGGCGGGACGGATACTAACTATGGCTACACCTTC.

The chain is built from TRBV5-1 and TRBJ1-1, with D possibly being TRBD1 (5 bases). The CDR3 spans 14 residues. The germline V and J ends were trimmed by 0 bases and 5 bases, with 11 bases remaining between them. Looked up from germline, CDR1 is SGHRS and CDR2 is YFSETQ. The CDR3 sequence: CASSLEGGETEAFF. Written as DNA, the CDR3 is TGCGCCAGCAGCTTGGAGGGAGGGGAGACTGAAGCTTTCTTT.

In its sample, this clone was seen once. The V call is TRBV19, the J call TRBJ2-7; 10 bases match TRBD1. The CDR3 is 15 residues long. CDR1 and CDR2 from the germline V gene are LNHDA and SQIVND (reference sequence). The V segment lost 3 bases and the J segment 3 bases; nucleotides outside the gene matches: 5. The CDR3: CASSILDRGFYEQYF. The CDR3 nucleotides read TGTGCCAGTAGTATTCTGGACAGGGGGTTCTACGAGCAGTACTTC.